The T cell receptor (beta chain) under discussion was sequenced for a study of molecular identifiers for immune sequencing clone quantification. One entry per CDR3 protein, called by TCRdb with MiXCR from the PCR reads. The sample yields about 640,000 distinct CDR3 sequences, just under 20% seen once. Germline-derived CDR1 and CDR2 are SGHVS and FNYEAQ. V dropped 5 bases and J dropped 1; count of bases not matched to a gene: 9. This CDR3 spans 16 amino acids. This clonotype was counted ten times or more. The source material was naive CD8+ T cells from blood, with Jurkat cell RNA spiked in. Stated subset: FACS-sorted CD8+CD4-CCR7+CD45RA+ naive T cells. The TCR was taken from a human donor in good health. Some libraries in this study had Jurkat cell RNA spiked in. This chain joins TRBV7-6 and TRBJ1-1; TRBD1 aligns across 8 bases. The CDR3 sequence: CASSLSDRGANTEAFF. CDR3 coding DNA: TGTGCCAGCAGCCTATCCGACAGGGGAGCGAACACTGAAGCTTTCTTT.